These T cell receptor beta chains were read from a single sample in a study of beta chain features in type 1 diabetes. The assay was immunoSEQ multiplex PCR, and TCRdb's table has in-frame clones only and misses some. The table lists about 150,000 clones, around a tenth of them singletons. Source material: central memory CD4+ T cells from blood. Source of these receptors: a young man with type 1 diabetes. Both conserved end residues are part of each CDR3. Fields, in order: D gene, J gene, V gene, clone size, CDR3 protein, CDR3 DNA. The D gene is left open where the match is weak. For some rows the clone size is stated as once, few or many, or as a class when expanded; others skip it.

>.|TRBJ2-5|TRBV29-1|.
CSVQGGSETQYF
TGCAGCGTTCAAGGAGGGTCGGAGACCCAGTACTTC
>TRBD1|TRBJ2-7|TRBV5-4|.
CASSPPDRVNEQYF
TGTGCCAGCAGCCCCCCGGACAGGGTGAACGAGCAGTACTTC
>.|TRBJ1-1|TRBV11-2|few
CASSPQGNTEAFF
TGTGCCAGCAGCCCCCAGGGTAACACTGAAGCTTTCTTT
>.|TRBJ2-3|TRBV11-2|.
CASSLRVTDTQYF
TGTGCCAGCAGCTTGAGGGTCACAGATACGCAGTATTTT
>.|TRBJ2-7|TRBV6-1|.
CATGSGSYEQYF
TGTGCCACCGGGAGCGGGTCCTACGAGCAGTACTTC
>TRBD1|TRBJ1-5|TRBV30|.
CAWSVTGGQPQHF
TGTGCCTGGAGTGTAACAGGGGGTCAGCCCCAGCATTTT
>.|TRBJ1-5|TRBV4-3|few
CASSQDGDQPQHF
TGCGCCAGCAGCCAAGATGGAGATCAGCCCCAGCATTTT
>TRBD1|TRBJ2-3|TRBV10-3|few
CAIRSGQAGDTQYF
TGTGCCATCAGATCGGGACAGGCCGGAGATACGCAGTATTTT
>TRBD2|TRBJ2-5|TRBV5-1|.
CASSHLLGTSGQETQYF
TGCGCCAGCAGCCACTTGCTTGGCACTAGCGGCCAAGAGACCCAGTACTTC
>TRBD2|TRBJ2-3|TRBV4-2|.
CASSSGGGLASFTDTQYF
TGTGCCAGCAGTAGCGGGGGGGGACTAGCCTCGTTCACAGATACGCAGTATTTT
>.|TRBJ2-1|TRBV5-6|once
CASSLSLTSSGSQFF
TGTGCCAGCAGCTTGTCCCTTACAAGTTCCGGGAGCCAGTTCTTC
>TRBD1|TRBJ1-1|TRBV7-9|few
CASSTGQGNTEAFF
TGTGCCAGCAGCACCGGACAGGGGAACACTGAAGCTTTCTTT
>.|TRBJ2-7|TRBV28|.
CASRSGLTYEQYF
TGTGCCAGCCGTAGCGGCTTAACCTACGAGCAGTACTTC
>.|TRBJ1-5|TRBV7-2|few
CASSLSNNQPQHF
TGTGCCAGCAGCTTGTCAAACAATCAGCCCCAGCATTTT
>.|TRBJ1-2|TRBV5-1|.
CASSLTNEANYGYTF
TGCGCCAGCAGCTTGACCAACGAGGCTAACTATGGCTACACCTTC
>TRBD1|TRBJ1-2|TRBV7-9|few
CASSYYTGADGYTF
TGTGCCAGCAGCTACTATACAGGGGCCGATGGCTACACCTTC
>.|TRBJ2-4|TRBV30|.
CAWTPGAGVQYF
TGTGCCTGGACCCCAGGGGCTGGAGTTCAGTACTTC
>TRBD1|TRBJ2-1|TRBV5-6|.
CASSPGTGTYNEQFF
TGTGCCAGCAGCCCTGGGACAGGGACCTACAATGAGCAGTTCTTC
>TRBD1|TRBJ2-1|TRBV10-3|few
CAIMGTGTNEQFF
TGTGCCATCATGGGGACAGGGACCAATGAGCAGTTCTTC
>TRBD2|TRBJ2-7|TRBV11-1|.
CASSLLASGSLDEQYF
TGTGCCAGCAGCTTACTGGCTAGCGGGAGTCTCGACGAGCAGTACTTC
>.|TRBJ2-1|TRBV5-4|.
CASSPSWRHNNEQFF
TGTGCCAGCAGCCCTAGCTGGAGGCACAATAATGAGCAGTTCTTC
>.|TRBJ2-7|TRBV18|.
CASTPTADYEQYF
TGTGCCAGCACCCCGACAGCCGACTACGAGCAGTACTTC
>TRBD2|TRBJ2-1|TRBV5-1|few
CASTPDYTSGRGGEQFF
TGCGCCAGCACCCCCGACTACACTAGCGGGAGAGGCGGTGAGCAGTTCTTC
>.|TRBJ1-5|TRBV6-5|few
CASSYSKHQPQHF
TGTGCCAGCAGTTACTCGAAGCATCAGCCCCAGCATTTT
>TRBD1|TRBJ1-3|TRBV5-1|.
CASSIGQESSGNTIYF
TGCGCCAGCAGCATAGGACAGGAGAGCTCTGGAAACACCATATATTTT
>.|TRBJ2-1|TRBV9|few
CASSASGGGSTYNEQFF
TGTGCCAGCAGCGCCAGTGGGGGCGGGAGTACCTACAATGAGCAGTTCTTC
>.|TRBJ2-2|TRBV27|.
CASSSHALRQGLYVGELFF
TGTGCCAGCAGTTCCCACGCCCTTAGACAGGGACTTTACGTCGGGGAGCTGTTTTTT
>.|TRBJ1-5|TRBV6-6|many
CASSQDSYQPQHF
TGTGCCAGCAGCCAGGACAGCTATCAGCCCCAGCATTTT
>.|TRBJ2-7|TRBV5-1|.
CASSYKTESYEQYF
TGCGCCAGCAGCTATAAGACAGAGTCCTACGAGCAGTACTTC
>TRBD1|TRBJ2-7|TRBV10-3|few
CAISVGQGDEQYF
TGTGCCATCAGTGTAGGACAGGGGGACGAGCAGTACTTC
>TRBD2|TRBJ2-1|TRBV2|few
CASRASGNEQFF
TGTGCCAGCAGAGCTAGCGGAAATGAGCAGTTCTTC
>.|TRBJ2-7|TRBV28|.
CAGGSYYEQYF
TGTGCTGGCGGATCCTACTACGAGCAGTACTTC
>TRBD1|TRBJ2-5|TRBV28|.
CASSRWTGKETQYF
TGTGCCAGCAGCCGCTGGACAGGAAAAGAGACCCAGTACTTC
>.|TRBJ1-1|TRBV18|.
CASSPSGSVNTEAFF
TGTGCCAGCTCACCATCTGGCAGCGTGAACACTGAAGCTTTCTTT
>.|TRBJ1-5|TRBV2|few
CASSGDSNQPQHF
TGTGCCAGCAGCGGGGATAGCAATCAGCCCCAGCATTTT
>.|TRBJ1-2|TRBV18|few
CASSRLEREGYTF
TGTGCCAGCTCACGGTTAGAAAGAGAGGGCTACACCTTC
>TRBD2|TRBJ2-3|TRBV4-2|.
CASSQLSGSTDTQYF
TGTGCCAGCAGCCAACTAAGCGGGAGTACAGATACGCAGTATTTT
>TRBD2|TRBJ2-3|TRBV4-3|.
CASSRTSGLDTQYF
TGCGCCAGCAGCCGGACTAGCGGTTTGGATACGCAGTATTTT
>TRBD2|TRBJ2-5|TRBV19|.
CASAPRSGRAGIRETQYF
TGTGCCAGTGCCCCCAGGAGCGGGAGGGCCGGGATTCGTGAGACCCAGTACTTC
>TRBD2|TRBJ2-1|TRBV27|.
CASSFRGRASDEQFF
TGTGCCAGCAGTTTCCGCGGGAGGGCCTCAGATGAGCAGTTCTTC
>TRBD1|TRBJ1-2|TRBV27|.
CASSQGQGGGYTF
TGTGCCAGCAGCCAGGGACAGGGGGGTGGCTACACCTTC
>TRBD2|TRBJ2-2|TRBV2|few
CASSTGTSGYSGELFF
TGTGCCAGCAGTACCGGGACTAGCGGGTACTCCGGGGAGCTGTTTTTT
>.|TRBJ1-1|TRBV29-1|.
CSVARDGRGTEAFF
TGCAGCGTAGCCCGGGACGGACGGGGGACTGAAGCTTTCTTT
>.|TRBJ2-1|TRBV4-3|.
CASSQFGLNLYNEQFF
TGCGCCAGCAGCCAATTCGGACTCAACTTATACAATGAGCAGTTCTTC
>.|TRBJ2-6|TRBV7-9|few
CASSFKGPGANVLTF
TGTGCCAGCAGCTTTAAGGGGCCTGGGGCCAACGTCCTGACTTTC
>.|TRBJ2-5|TRBV7-6|few
CASSAQGQGETQYF
TGTGCCAGCAGCGCCCAAGGGCAGGGAGAGACCCAGTACTTC
>TRBD2|TRBJ2-5|TRBV28|.
CASRFLLSAGGETQYF
TGTGCCAGCAGATTCCTTCTCTCGGCGGGAGGGGAGACCCAGTACTTC
>.|TRBJ1-3|TRBV7-9|few
CASSSWSGNTIYF
TGTGCCAGCAGCTCCTGGAGTGGAAACACCATATATTTT
>TRBD2|TRBJ2-3|TRBV7-2|.
CASSLMTSGKDTQYF
TGTGCCAGCAGCCTTATGACTAGCGGGAAAGATACGCAGTATTTT
>.|TRBJ1-1|TRBV2|.
CASSEQGLNTEAFF
TGTGCCAGCAGTGAGCAGGGATTGAACACTGAAGCTTTCTTT
>TRBD1|TRBJ2-7|TRBV19|.
CASSSRQGYEQYF
TGTGCCAGTAGTTCTCGACAGGGCTACGAGCAGTACTTC